This TCR beta chain derives from a study of tumour-infiltrating T cells in Burkitt lymphoma (dated by TCRdb to the early 2020s). Context from the whole study: The Burkitt lymphoma cohort comprised around 80 patients and spanned all epidemiological subtypes of the disease. Clinical outcome was correlated with TCR repertoire data, and overall and progression-free survival were found to be predicted by productive clonality independently of established prognosticators, including age at diagnosis.

The V end loses 0 bases and the J end loses 4 bases, and a stretch of 6 bases separates them. In the germline V gene, CDR1 corresponds to SGDLS and CDR2 to YYNGEE. The CDR3 runs 13 amino acids, cysteine and phenylalanine included. The CDR3 DNA has 39 bases and is translated from base 1. Overall study results and their limits: Several public clonotypes shared across numerous Burkitt lymphoma patients were found, suggesting shared tumour neoantigen selection absent from diffuse large B-cell lymphoma.

On this clone: It lacks a known antigen. It has no much larger one-base neighbor in the sample; base qualities were not kept.

The library relied on the immunoSEQ multiplex PCR assay. Held by TCRdb, this immuneACCESS table contains in-frame sequences only and omits some clones. Under half of the omission traces to an unresolved V gene where checked; the cause of the rest is unknown. In all, the sample holds approximately 1,300 clones, and roughly 99% of those were seen once. About 1.3% of the sample comes from the top ten. Sequenced: tumor tissue. The clonotype was recovered from a human donor with Burkitt lymphoma. The V gene is TRBV9 and the J gene is TRBJ2-3; no D gene is confidently identified. The CDR3 protein is CASSVGGADTQYF. The sequenced DNA is TGTGCCAGCAGCGTAGGAGGAGCAGATACGCAGTATTTT.